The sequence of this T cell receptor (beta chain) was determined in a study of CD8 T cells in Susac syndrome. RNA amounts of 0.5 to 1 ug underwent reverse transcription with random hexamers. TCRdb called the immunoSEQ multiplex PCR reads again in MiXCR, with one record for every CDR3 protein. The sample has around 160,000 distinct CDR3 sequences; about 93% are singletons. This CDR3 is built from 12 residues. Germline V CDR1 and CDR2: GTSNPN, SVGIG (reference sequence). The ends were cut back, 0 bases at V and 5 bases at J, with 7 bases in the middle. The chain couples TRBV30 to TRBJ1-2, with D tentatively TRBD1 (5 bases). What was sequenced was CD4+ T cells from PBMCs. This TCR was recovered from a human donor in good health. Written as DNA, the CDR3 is TGTGCCTGGAGTGTAAGGGGTTATGGCTACACCTTC. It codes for CAWSVRGYGYTF.